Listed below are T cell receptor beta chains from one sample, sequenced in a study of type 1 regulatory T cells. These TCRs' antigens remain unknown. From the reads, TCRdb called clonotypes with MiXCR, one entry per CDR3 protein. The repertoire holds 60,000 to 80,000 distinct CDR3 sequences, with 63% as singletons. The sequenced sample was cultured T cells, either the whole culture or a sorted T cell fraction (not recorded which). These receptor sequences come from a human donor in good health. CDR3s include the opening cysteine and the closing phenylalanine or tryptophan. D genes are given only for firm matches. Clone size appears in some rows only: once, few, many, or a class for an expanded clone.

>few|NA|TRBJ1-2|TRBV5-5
TGTGCCAGCAGCGCCATGGCAGGGATCAGTAGCTATGGCTACACCTTC
CASSAMAGISSYGYTF
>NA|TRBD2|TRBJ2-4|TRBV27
TGTACCAGCAGTCCCCGGGGGGGGGGCATTCAGTACTTC
CTSSPRGGGIQYF
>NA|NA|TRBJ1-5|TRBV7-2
TGTGCCAGCAGCTTTTATAGCAATCAGCCCCAGCATTTT
CASSFYSNQPQHF
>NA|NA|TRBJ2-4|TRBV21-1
TGTGCCAGCAGCAAAGGAGAAAGGGAACCTTTAGCCAAAAACATTCAGTACTTC
CASSKGEREPLAKNIQYF
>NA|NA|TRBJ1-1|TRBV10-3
TGTGCCATCAGTGAGACCCAGACTATCCCCTCCGAAGCTTTCTTT
CAISETQTIPSEAFF
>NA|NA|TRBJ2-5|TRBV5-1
TGCGCCAGCAGGTCTCAAGAGACCCAGTACTTC
CASRSQETQYF
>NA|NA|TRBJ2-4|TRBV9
TGTGCCAACAGCGTAGAGGGGTGGGACATTCAGTACTTC
CANSVEGWDIQYF
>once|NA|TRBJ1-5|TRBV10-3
TGTGCTGTTGGTGGGTCCAATCAGCCCCAGCATTTT
CAVGGSNQPQHF
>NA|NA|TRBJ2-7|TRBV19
TGTGCCAGTGCGGCGGCGGGACTTCCCGTGGAGCAGTACTTC
CASAAAGLPVEQYF
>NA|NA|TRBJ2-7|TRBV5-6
TGTGCCAGCAGCTTGCGCGTGGGGCTTATCACCTACGAGCAGTACTTC
CASSLRVGLITYEQYF
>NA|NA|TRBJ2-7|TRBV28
TGTGCCAGCAGTTTTAGCGGACCCGGGGAGCAGTACTTC
CASSFSGPGEQYF
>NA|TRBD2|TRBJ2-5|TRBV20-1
TGCAGTGCTAGATCACTAGCGGGAGTTTGGGAGACCCAGTACTTC
CSARSLAGVWETQYF
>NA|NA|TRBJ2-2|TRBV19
TGTGCCAGTAGTTTGTGGGAGCGGGACACCGGGGAGCTGTTTTTT
CASSLWERDTGELFF
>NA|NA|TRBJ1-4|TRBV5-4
TGTGCCAGCAGGCCAAGCCCAACTAATGAAAAACTGTTTTTT
CASRPSPTNEKLFF
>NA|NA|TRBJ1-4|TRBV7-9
TGTGCCAGCAGCAGATTAGAAAAACTGTTTTTT
CASSRLEKLFF
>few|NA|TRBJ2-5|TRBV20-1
TGCAGTGCTCCGTTGGGCCCGAAGACGTTTAAGACCCAGTACTTC
CSAPLGPKTFKTQYF
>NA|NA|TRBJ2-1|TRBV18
TGTGCCAGCTCAGAGGGGTTTGAGCAGTTCTTC
CASSEGFEQFF
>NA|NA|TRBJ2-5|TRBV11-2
TGTGCCAGCAGCTTAGAAAGAGGTGCCGGGACCCGCTCGTTGGAGACCCAGTACTTC
CASSLERGAGTRSLETQYF
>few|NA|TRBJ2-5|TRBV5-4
TGTGCCAGCAGCAAGACAGAACAAGAGACCCAGTACTTC
CASSKTEQETQYF
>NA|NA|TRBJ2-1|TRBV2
TGTGCCAGCAGCCGGGTACCCGGGGTTGGTGAGCAGTTCTTC
CASSRVPGVGEQFF
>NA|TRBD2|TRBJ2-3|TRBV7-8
TGTGCCAGCAGCTTATGGGAGGGAGGGGACACAGATACGCAGTATTTT
CASSLWEGGDTDTQYF
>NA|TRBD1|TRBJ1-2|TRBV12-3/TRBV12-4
TGTGCCAGCAGCCAAGCACAGGGGGCCTTATATGGCTACACCTTC
CASSQAQGALYGYTF
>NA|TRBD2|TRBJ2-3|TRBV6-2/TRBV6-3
TGTGCCAGCAGTCCGGGACTAGCGGTGAAGTGG
CASSPGLAVKW
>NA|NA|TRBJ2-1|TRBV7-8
TGTGCCAGCAGCTTAGGGCGGGGCATACAAGCGGAGCAGTTCTTC
CASSLGRGIQAEQFF
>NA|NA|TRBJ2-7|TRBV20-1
TGCAGTGCTAGGAGAATCCGGGATCCAACCTACGAGCAGTACTTC
CSARRIRDPTYEQYF
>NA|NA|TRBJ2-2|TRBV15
TGTGCCACCAGCAGAGACTACACCGGGGAGCTGTTTTTT
CATSRDYTGELFF
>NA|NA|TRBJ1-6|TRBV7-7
TGTGCCAGCAGCTTACAGCCGAACTCACCCCTCCACTTT
CASSLQPNSPLHF
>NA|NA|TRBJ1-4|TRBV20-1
TGCAGTGCCCGGGGCCAGACTAATGAAAAACTGTTTTTT
CSARGQTNEKLFF
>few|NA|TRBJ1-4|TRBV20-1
TGCAGTGCTAGGCAGGGATTACCTAATGAAAAACTGTTTTTT
CSARQGLPNEKLFF
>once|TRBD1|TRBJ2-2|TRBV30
TGTGCCTGGAGTGGACAGGGGGGCGGGGAGCTGTTTTTT
CAWSGQGGGELFF
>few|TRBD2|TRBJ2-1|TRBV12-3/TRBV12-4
TGTGCCAGCAGAGGAGCACTAGCGGGGTCGAGCTCCTACAATGAGCAGTTCTTC
CASRGALAGSSSYNEQFF
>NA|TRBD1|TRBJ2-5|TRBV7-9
TGTGCCAGCAGCATCCGACAGGGAGCCGAGACCCAGTACTTC
CASSIRQGAETQYF
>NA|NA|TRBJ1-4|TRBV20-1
TGCAGTGCACAACAGGGTCCTAATGAAAAACTGTTTTTT
CSAQQGPNEKLFF
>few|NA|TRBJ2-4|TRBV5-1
TGCGCCAGCGCGCCCTCCCCCTTAGCCAAAAACATTCAGTACTTC
CASAPSPLAKNIQYF
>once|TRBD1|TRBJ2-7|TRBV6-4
TGTGCCAGCAGTGATATGAGACAGGGGAGAAACGAGCAGTACTTC
CASSDMRQGRNEQYF
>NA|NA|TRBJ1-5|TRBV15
TGTGCCACCAGCAGAGATAGTTTACGGGGCAATCAGCCCCAGCATTTT
CATSRDSLRGNQPQHF
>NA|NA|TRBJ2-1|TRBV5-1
TGCGCCAGCAGCTTGTCGCCGGGACTCTACAATGAGCAGTTCTTC
CASSLSPGLYNEQFF
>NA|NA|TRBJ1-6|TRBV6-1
TGTGCCAGCACCCCGCAGGGGAGGAGCTCCTATAATTCACCCCTCCACTTT
CASTPQGRSSYNSPLHF
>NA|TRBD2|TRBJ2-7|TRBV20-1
TGCAGTGCCCAGCCAGCTAGCGGGCAACCCTACGAGCAGTACTTC
CSAQPASGQPYEQYF
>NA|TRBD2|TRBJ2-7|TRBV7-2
TGTGCCAGCAGCGCCGGACTAGCGGGAGTAGCCGAGCAGTACTTC
CASSAGLAGVAEQYF
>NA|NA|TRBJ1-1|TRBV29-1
TGCAGCGTTTACTACCTCCCTCATATAGAAGCTTTCTTT
CSVYYLPHIEAFF
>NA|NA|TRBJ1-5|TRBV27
TGTGCCAGCGGACCGCGCAATCAGCCCCAGCATTTT
CASGPRNQPQHF
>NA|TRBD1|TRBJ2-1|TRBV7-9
TGTGCCAGCAGCTTAGCTCGTCAGGGGGTAAGGAACGGGCAGTTCTTC
CASSLARQGVRNGQFF
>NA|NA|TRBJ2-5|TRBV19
TGTGCCAGTAGTATAGAGGCCACGCAAGGGACTTGGACCCAGTACTTC
CASSIEATQGTWTQYF
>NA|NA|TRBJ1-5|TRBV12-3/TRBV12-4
TGTGCCAGCAGTTTACGGCGGGTCAATCAGCCCCAGCATTTT
CASSLRRVNQPQHF
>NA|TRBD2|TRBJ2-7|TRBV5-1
TGCGCCAGCAGCTTGGACCCGGGAGGCGTTTACGAGCAGTACTTC
CASSLDPGGVYEQYF
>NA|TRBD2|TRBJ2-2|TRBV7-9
TGTGCCAGCAGCTCTACTAGCGGGGACACCGGGGAGCTGTTTTTT
CASSSTSGDTGELFF
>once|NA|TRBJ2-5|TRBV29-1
TGTAGCGTTGAAGTTGGGCAGGACTGGAGGTACTTC
CSVEVGQDWRYF
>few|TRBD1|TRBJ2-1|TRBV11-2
TGTGCCAGCAGCTATACAGGGGATGGTGAGCAGTTCTTC
CASSYTGDGEQFF
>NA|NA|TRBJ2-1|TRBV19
TGTGCCAGTAGTATTTCGTTCCGGGGTTCTAATGAGCAGTTCTTC
CASSISFRGSNEQFF
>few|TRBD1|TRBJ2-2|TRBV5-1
TGCGCCAGCAGCTTGGTAGGGGGCCCCGGGGAGCTGTTTTTT
CASSLVGGPGELFF
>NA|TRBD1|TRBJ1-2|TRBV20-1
TGCAGTGCTTCTAGACAGGGCCACTATGGCTACACCTTC
CSASRQGHYGYTF
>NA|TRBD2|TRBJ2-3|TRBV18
TGTGCCAGCTCACAAACTAGCGGGAGCACAGATACGCAGTATTTT
CASSQTSGSTDTQYF